Only a few counts were recorded for the clone carrying this T cell receptor (beta chain). The antigen is unknown. This may stem from a read error, because a much larger clone lies one nucleotide away. This CDR3 region has 15 residues. The V gene's germline CDR1 is GTSNPN and CDR2 SVGIG (reference sequence). The sample is drawn from a study of breast tumors, draining lymph nodes, adjacent tissues. General study points: Findings are consistent with lymph node origin and intratumoral expansion of most tumor T cells. Tumors had less TCR diversity than lymph nodes, more than nontumor tissue. Luminal-like breast cancer showed significantly higher tumor–nontumor repertoire similarity than basal-like.

From the multiplex PCR reads, TCRdb called clonotypes with MiXCR, one entry per CDR3 protein. The sample shows about 22,000 distinct CDR3 sequences, approximately 60% of them seen only once. The sequenced sample was tumor-adjacent breast tissue. This sequence was found in a female donor with breast cancer. Some clones in this sample may be carry-over from other donors' samples. The gene calls are TRBV30 and TRBJ1-1, with D possibly being TRBD1 (6 bases). This CDR3 is CAWSVLFFGDTEACF. CDR3 nucleotide sequence: TGTGCCTGGAGTGTACTCTTCTTTGGGGACACTGAAGCTTGCTTT.